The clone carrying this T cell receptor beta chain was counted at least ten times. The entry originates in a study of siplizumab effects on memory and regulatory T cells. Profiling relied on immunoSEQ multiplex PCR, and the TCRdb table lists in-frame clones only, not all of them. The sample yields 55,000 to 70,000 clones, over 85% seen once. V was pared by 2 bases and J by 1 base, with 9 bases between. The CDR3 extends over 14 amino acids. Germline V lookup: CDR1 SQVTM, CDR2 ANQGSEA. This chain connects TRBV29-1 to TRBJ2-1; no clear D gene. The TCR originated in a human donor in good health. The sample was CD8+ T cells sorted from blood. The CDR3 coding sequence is TGCAGCGTTGAAATGTACGGTTCCTACAATGAGCAGTTCTTC. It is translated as CSVEMYGSYNEQFF.